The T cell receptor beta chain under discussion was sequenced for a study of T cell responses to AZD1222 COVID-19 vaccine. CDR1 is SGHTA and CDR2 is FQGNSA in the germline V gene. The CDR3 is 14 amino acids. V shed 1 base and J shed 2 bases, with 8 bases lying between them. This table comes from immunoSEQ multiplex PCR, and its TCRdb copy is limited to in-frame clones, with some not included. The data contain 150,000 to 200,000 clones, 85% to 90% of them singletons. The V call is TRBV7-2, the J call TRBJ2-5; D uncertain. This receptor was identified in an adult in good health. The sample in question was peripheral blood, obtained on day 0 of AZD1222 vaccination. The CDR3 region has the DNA TGTGCCAGCAGCTTAGTGGTCGTACAAGAGACCCAGTACTTC. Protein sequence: CASSLVVVQETQYF.